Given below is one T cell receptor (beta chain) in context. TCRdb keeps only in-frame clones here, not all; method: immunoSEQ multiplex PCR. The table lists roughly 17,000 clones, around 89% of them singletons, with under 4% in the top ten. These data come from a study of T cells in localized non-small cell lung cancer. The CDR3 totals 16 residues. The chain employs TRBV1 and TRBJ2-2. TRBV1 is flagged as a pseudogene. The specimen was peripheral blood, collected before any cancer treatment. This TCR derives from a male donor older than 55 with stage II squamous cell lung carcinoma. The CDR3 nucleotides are TGCACCAGCAGCCGATACGCCCTAGGACGGACCGGGGAGCTGTTTTTT. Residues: CTSSRYALGRTGELFF.